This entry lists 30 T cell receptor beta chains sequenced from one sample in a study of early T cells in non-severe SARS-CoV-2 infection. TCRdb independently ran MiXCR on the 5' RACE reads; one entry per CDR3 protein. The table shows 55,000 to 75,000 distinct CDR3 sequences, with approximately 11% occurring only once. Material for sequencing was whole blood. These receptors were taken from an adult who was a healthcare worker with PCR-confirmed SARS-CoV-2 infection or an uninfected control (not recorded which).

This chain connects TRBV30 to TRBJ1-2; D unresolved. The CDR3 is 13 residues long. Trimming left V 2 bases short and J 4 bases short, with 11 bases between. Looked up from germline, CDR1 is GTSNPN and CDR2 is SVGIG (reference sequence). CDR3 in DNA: TGTGCCTGGAGTAGGGAGGGAATCTATGGCTACACCTTC. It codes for CAWSREGIYGYTF.

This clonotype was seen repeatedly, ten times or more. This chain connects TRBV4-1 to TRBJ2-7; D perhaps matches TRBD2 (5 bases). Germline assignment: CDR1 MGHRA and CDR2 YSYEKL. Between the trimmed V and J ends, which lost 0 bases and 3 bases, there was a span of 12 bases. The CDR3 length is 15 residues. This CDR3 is CASSQDRSGNYEQYF. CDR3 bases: TGCGCCAGCAGCCAAGATCGAAGCGGCAACTACGAGCAGTACTTC.

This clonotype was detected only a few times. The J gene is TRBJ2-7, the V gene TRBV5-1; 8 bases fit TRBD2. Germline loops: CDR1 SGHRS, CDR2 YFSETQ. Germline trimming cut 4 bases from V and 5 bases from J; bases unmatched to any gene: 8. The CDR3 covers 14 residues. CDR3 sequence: CASSGSGSRDEQYF. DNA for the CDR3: TGCGCCAGCAGCGGGAGCGGGAGCAGGGACGAGCAGTACTTC.

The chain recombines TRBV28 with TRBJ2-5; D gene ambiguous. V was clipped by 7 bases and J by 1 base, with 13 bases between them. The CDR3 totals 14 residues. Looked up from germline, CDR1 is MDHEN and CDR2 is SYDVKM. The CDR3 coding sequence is TGTGCCAGCAACATCGGGTGGGCCCAAGAGACCCAGTACTTC. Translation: CASNIGWAQETQYF.

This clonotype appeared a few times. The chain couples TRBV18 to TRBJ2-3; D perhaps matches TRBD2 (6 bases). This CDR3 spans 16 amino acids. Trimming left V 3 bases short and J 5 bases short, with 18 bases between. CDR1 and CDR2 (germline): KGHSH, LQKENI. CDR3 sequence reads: CASSPISGTGVDTQYF. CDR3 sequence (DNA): TGTGCCAGCTCACCTATCTCCGGGACTGGGGTAGATACGCAGTATTTT. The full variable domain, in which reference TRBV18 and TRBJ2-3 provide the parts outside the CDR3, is NAGVMQNPRHLVRRRGQEARLRCSPMKGHSHVYWYRQLPEEGLKFMVYLQKENIIDESGMPKERFSAEFPKEGPSILRIQQVVRGDSAAYFCASSPISGTGVDTQYFGPGTRLTVL.

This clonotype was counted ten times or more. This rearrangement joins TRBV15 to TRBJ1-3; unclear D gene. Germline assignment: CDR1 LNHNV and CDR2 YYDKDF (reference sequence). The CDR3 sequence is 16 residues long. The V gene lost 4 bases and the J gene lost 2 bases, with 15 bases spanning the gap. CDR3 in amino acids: CATSISGDLTGNTIYF. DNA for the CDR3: TGTGCCACCAGCATATCAGGCGATTTGACTGGAAACACCATATATTTT.

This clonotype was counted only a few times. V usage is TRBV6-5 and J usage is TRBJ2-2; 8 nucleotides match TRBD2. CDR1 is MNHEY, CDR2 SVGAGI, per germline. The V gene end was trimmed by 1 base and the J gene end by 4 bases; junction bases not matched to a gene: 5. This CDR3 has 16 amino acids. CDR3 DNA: TGTGCCAGCAGTTACTACCCCGGGGGGGGCACCGGGGAGCTGTTTTTT. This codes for CASSYYPGGGTGELFF.

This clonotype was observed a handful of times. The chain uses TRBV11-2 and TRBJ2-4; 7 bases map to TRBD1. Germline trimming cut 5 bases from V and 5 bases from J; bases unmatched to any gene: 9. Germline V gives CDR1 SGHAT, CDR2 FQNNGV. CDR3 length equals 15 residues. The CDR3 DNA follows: TGTGCCAGCAGCCGGCAGACAGGGTCGGAAAACATTCAGTACTTC. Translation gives CASSRQTGSENIQYF.

CDR3 DNA: TGTGCCAGCAGACATGCGAGACAGGAGGGAGATACGCAGTATTTT. The encoded protein is CASRHARQEGDTQYF. The V gene is TRBV12-3 or TRBV12-4, the J gene TRBJ2-3; D might be TRBD1 or TRBD2, each matching 6 bases. Trimming took off 6 bases at V and 5 bases at J, with 18 bases between the two ends. The CDR3 spans 15 residues.

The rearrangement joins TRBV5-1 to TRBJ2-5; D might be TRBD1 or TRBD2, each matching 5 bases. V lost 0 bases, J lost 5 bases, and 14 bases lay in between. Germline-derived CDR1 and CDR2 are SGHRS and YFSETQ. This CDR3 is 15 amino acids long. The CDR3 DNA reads TGCGCCAGCAGCTTGGAGGGACGCGGCGTGGAGACCCAGTACTTC. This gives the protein CASSLEGRGVETQYF.

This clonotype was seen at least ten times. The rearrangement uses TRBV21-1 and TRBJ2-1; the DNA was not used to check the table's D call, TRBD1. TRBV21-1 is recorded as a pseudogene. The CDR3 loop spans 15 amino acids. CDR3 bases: TGTGCCAGCAGCGCGTTGGACAGCTTGTCACAGGAGCAGTTCTTC. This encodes CASSALDSLSQEQFF.

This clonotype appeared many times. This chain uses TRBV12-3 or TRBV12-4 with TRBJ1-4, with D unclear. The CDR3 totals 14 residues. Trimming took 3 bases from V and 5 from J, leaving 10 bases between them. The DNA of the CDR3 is TGTGCCAGCAGTTTGGGCGGAGGGAATGAAAAACTGTTTTTT. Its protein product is CASSLGGGNEKLFF.

The CDR3 coding sequence is TGTGCTATCGGGCCGAGGACTAGCGGGATTGGGAGCTACGAGCAGTACTTC. It specifies CAIGPRTSGIGSYEQYF. This chain joins TRBV12-5 and TRBJ2-7, with 12 bases identical to TRBD2. Trimming at V came to 10 bases and at J to 3 bases, leaving 16 bases not matched to a gene. Germline assignment: CDR1 LGHNT and CDR2 FRNRAP. The CDR3 has 17 residues.

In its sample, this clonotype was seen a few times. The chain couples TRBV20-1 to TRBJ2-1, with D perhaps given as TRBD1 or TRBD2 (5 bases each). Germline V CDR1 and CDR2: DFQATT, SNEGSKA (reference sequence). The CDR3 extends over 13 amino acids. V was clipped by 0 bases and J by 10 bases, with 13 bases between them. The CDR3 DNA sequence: TGCAGTGCTAGAGATTGGGGGAGCGCGGAGCAGTTCTTC. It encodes CSARDWGSAEQFF.

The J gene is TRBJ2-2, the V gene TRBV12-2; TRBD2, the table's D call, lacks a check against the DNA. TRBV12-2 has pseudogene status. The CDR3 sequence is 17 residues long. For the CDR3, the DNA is TGTGCAAGTCGCTTAGCGAGGGCAGTATCACAGACCGGGGAGCTGTTTTTT. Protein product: CASRLARAVSQTGELFF.

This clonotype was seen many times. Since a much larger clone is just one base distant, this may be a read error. CDR3 coding DNA: TGTGCCAGCAGCCAAGATTATAGAGAAGTTTTCTTT. Translated, it gives CASSQDYREVFF. The chain combines TRBV3-1 with TRBJ1-1, with D unresolved. The length of the CDR3 is 12 residues. Germline CDR1 is LGHDT and CDR2 is YNNKEL (reference sequence).

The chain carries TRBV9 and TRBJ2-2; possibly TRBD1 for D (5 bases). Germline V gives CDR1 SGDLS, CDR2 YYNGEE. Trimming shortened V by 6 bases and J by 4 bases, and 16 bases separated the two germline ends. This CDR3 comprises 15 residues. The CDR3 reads CASNPRQGGTGELFF. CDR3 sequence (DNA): TGTGCCAGCAACCCCCGGCAGGGTGGCACCGGGGAGCTGTTTTTT. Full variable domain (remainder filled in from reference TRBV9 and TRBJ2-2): DSGVTQTPKHLITATGQRVTLRCSPRSGDLSVYWYQQSLDQGLQFLIQYYNGEERAKGNILERFSAQQFPDLHSELNLSSLELGDSALYFCASNPRQGGTGELFFGEGSRLTVL.

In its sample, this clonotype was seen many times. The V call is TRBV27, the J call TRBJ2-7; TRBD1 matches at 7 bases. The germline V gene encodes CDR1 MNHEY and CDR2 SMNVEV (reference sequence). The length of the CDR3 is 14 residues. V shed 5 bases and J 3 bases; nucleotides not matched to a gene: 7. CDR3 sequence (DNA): TGTGCCAGCAGTCCTGCGACAGGGAGCTACGAGCAGTACTTC. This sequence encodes CASSPATGSYEQYF.

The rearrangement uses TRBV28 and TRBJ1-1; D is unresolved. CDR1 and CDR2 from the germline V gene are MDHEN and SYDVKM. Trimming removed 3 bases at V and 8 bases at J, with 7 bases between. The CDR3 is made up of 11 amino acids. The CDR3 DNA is TGTGCCAGCAGTTTCTTTTCCGAAGCTTTCTTT. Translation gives CASSFFSEAFF.

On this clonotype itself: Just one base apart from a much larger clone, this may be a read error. CDR3 amino acids: CASIYSIGRGPASYEQYF. The CDR3 nucleotides are TGTGCCAGCATTTACTCGATAGGCCGGGGACCAGCTTCCTACGAGCAGTACTTC. This sequence joins TRBV6-2 or TRBV6-3 and TRBJ2-7, with D possibly being TRBD1 or TRBD2 (5 bases each). The CDR3 runs to 18 residues. Germline V lookup: CDR1 MNHEY, CDR2 SVGEGT.

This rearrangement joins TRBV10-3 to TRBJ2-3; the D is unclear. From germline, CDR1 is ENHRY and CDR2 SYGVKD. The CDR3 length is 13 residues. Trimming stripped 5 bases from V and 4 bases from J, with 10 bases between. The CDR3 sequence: CAISISPSDTQYF. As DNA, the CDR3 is TGTGCCATCAGTATCAGCCCCTCAGATACGCAGTATTTT.

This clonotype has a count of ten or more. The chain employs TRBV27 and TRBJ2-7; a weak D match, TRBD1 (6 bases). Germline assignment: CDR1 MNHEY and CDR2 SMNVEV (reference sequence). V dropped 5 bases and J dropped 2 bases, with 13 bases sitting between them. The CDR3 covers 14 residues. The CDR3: CASSTRTDAYEQYF. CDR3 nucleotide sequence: TGTGCCAGCAGTACCAGGACAGACGCCTACGAGCAGTACTTC.

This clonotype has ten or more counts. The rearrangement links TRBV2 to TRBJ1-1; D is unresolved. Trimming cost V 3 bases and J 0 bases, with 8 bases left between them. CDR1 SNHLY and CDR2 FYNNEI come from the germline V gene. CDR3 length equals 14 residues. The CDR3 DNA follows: TGTGCCAGCAGTGAGAATGTTATGAACACTGAAGCTTTCTTT. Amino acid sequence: CASSENVMNTEAFF. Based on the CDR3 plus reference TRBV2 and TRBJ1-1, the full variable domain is EPEVTQTPSHQVTQMGQEVILRCVPISNHLYFYWYRQILGQKVEFLVSFYNNEISEKSEIFDDQFSVERPDGSNFTLKIRSTKLEDSAMYFCASSENVMNTEAFFGQGTRLTVV.

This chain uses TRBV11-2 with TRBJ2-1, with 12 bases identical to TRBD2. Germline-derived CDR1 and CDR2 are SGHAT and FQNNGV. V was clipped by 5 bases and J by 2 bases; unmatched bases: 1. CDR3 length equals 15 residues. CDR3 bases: TGTGCCAGCAGCCGACTAGCGGGAGCCTACAATGAGCAGTTCTTC. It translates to CASSRLAGAYNEQFF.

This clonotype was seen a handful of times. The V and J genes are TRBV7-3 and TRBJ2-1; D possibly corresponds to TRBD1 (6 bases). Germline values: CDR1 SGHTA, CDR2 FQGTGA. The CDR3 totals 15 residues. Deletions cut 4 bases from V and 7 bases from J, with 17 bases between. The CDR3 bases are TGTGCCAGCAGCTGGCGGCCAGGGACACTAAATGAGCAGTTCTTC. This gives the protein CASSWRPGTLNEQFF.

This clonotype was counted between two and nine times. The CDR3 DNA reads TGTGCCAGCACGAATCTTCTTAATTCACCCCTCCACTTT. Its protein is CASTNLLNSPLHF. This chain links TRBV6-5 with TRBJ1-6; D gene ambiguous. The CDR3 has 13 amino acids. CDR1 is MNHEY and CDR2 is SVGAGI in the germline V gene. Trimming took 7 bases from V and 6 from J, leaving 10 bases between them.

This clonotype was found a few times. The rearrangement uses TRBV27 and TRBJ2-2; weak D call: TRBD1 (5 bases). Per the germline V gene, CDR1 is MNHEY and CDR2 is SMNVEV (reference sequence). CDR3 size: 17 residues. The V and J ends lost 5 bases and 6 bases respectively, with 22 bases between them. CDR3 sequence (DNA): TGTGCCAGCAGTAGCCCGTTGGGTAGGGGTAACGCCGGGGAGCTGTTTTTT. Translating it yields CASSSPLGRGNAGELFF.

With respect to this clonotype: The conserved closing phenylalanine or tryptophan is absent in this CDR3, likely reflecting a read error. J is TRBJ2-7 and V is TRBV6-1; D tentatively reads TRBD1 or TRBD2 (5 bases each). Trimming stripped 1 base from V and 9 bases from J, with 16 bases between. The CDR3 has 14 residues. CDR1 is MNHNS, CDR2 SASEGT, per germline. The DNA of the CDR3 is TGTGCCAGCAGTGAAGGAATCGAGGGGAACTTGCAGTACCTC. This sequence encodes CASSEGIEGNLQYL.

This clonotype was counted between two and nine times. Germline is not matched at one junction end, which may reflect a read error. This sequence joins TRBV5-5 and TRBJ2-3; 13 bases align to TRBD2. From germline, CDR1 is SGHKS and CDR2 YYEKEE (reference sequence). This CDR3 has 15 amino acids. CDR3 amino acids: CVSSKTSGRTDTQYF. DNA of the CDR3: TGTGTCAGCAGCAAGACTAGCGGGAGGACAGATACGCAGTATTTT.

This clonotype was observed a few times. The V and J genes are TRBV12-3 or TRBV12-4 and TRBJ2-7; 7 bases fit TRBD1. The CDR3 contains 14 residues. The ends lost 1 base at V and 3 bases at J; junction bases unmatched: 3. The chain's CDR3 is CASSLGQGNYEQYF. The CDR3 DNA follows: TGTGCCAGCAGTTTAGGACAGGGAAACTACGAGCAGTACTTC.